This TCR beta chain was obtained from a study of shared clonotypes between healthy human individuals. Background on the study: Each donor's CD4 naive and CD4 memory cells filled three plates apiece, CD8 naive two, and CD8 memory one. Findings and limits, study-wide: A generally larger estimated richness was seen in naive subsets than in memory subsets. Non-shared clonotypes were found to have lower generation probabilities than the clonotypes that were shared by all four of the sorted-subset donors.

The authors' processing: Filtering differed, since immunoSEQ gave only junction sequences and no quality scores. Clones were read by immunoSEQ multiplex PCR, and TCRdb kept only the in-frame ones, dropping some. That table is the source of V, J and clone size, and D and trimming were worked out from the DNA. The table lists about 2.3 million clones, around 92% of them singletons. As concerns this clone: Its cognate antigen is unknown.

Sample: naive CD4+ T cells from PBMCs. Documented subset: CD45RA+ positively selected. This clonotype originated in a man between 18 and 35 years old in good health. Some clones in this sample may be carry-over from other donors' samples.

The CDR3 coding sequence is TGTGCCAGCAGCCCGGGGGTGACTAGTGAGTCCGTTACCGGGGAGCTGTTTTTT. The encoded protein is CASSPGVTSESVTGELFF. V is TRBV5-6 and J is TRBJ2-2; D perhaps matches TRBD2 (6 bases). The CDR3 extends over 18 amino acids. Trimming took 4 bases from V and 5 from J, leaving 24 bases between them. The germline V gene encodes CDR1 SGHDT and CDR2 YYEEEE. The full variable domain, rest sourced from reference TRBV5-6 and TRBJ2-2, is DAGVTQSPTHLIKTRGQQVTLRCSPKSGHDTVSWYQQALGQGPQFIFQYYEEEERQRGNFPDRFSGHQFPNYSSELNVNALLLGDSALYLCASSPGVTSESVTGELFFGEGSRLTVL.